This paragraph covers one TCR beta chain sequence. No antigen is known for it. Terminally differentiated effector memory CD45RA+ cells were excluded from the naive CD8 cells, which were CD45RO-negative and positively selected for CCR7. This entry is derived from a study of shared clonotypes between healthy human individuals. Study observations and caveats: Generation probabilities were higher for clonotypes shared across all four sorted-subset donors than for unshared ones. Expectations were that clonotype sharing among donors would be affected by sequencing depth.

Data came from immunoSEQ multiplex PCR; TCRdb stores just in-frame clones and leaves some out. Here the sample spans roughly 2,000,000 clones, 85% to 95% being singletons. This CDR3 has 15 residues. Trimming took 3 bases from V and 5 from J; bases not matched to a gene: 4. Germline lookup yields CDR1 MGHRA and CDR2 YSYEKL. The genes are TRBV4-1 and TRBJ1-6, with 7 bases aligning to TRBD1. The sequenced sample consisted of naive CD8+ T cells from PBMCs. The sequence derives from a man aged 18 to 30 in good health. Some clones in this sample may be carry-over from other donors' samples. DNA of the CDR3: TGCGCCAGCAGCCAGTGGGGACAGAATAATTCACCCCTCCACTTT. As protein: CASSQWGQNNSPLHF.